The 19 T cell receptor beta chains below come from one sample, sequenced in a study of siplizumab effects on memory and regulatory T cells. Clones were read by immunoSEQ multiplex PCR, and TCRdb kept only the in-frame ones, dropping some. The data show some 100,000 clones, roughly 94% seen once. Sequencing was performed on Tregs sorted from blood. The receptors stem from a human donor in good health.

V gene TRBV7-9 combines with J gene TRBJ2-7; D may be TRBD2 (5 bases). This CDR3 has 13 residues. The germline V gene encodes CDR1 SEHNR and CDR2 FQNEAQ (reference sequence). Trimming shortened V by 2 bases and J by 5 bases, and 10 bases separated the two germline ends. DNA of the CDR3: TGTGCCAGCAGCTTATTCGGGGAGAACGAGCAGTACTTC. It yields the protein CASSLFGENEQYF. Full variable domain (remainder filled in from reference TRBV7-9 and TRBJ2-7): DTGVSQNPRHKITKRGQNVTFRCDPISEHNRLYWYRQTLGQGPEFLTYFQNEAQLEKSRLLSDRFSAERPKGSFSTLEIQRTEQGDSAMYLCASSLFGENEQYFGPGTRLTVT.

This rearrangement joins TRBV19 to TRBJ1-2; no firm D call. The ends were cut back, 8 bases at V and 5 bases at J, with 15 bases in the middle. The CDR3 extends over 13 amino acids. Germline CDR1 and CDR2: LNHDA and SQIVND (reference sequence). Here the CDR3 reads CASREAIGYGYTF. As DNA, the CDR3 is TGTGCCAGTCGTGAAGCAATAGGTTATGGCTACACCTTC. The variable domain in full, completed from reference TRBV19 and TRBJ1-2, reads DGGITQSPKYLFRKEGQNVTLSCEQNLNHDAMYWYRQDPGQGLRLIYYSQIVNDFQKGDIAEGYSVSREKKESFPLTVTSAQKNPTAFYLCASREAIGYGYTFGSGTRLTVV.

CDR3 sequence: CASSQTNSNQPQHF. DNA of the CDR3: TGTGCCAGCAGCCAAACAAATAGCAATCAGCCCCAGCATTTT. This chain connects TRBV21-1 to TRBJ1-5; TRBD1 was called by the table and not checked on the DNA. TRBV21-1 is deemed a pseudogene. The CDR3 is 14 amino acids.

The chain has TRBV6-6 and TRBJ1-5; no reliable D call. Per the germline V gene, CDR1 is MNHNY and CDR2 is SVGAGI (reference sequence). Trimming pared 6 bases from V and 6 bases from J, leaving 9 bases between. The CDR3 length is 12 residues. The CDR3 is CASSRVFQPQHF. The CDR3 DNA is TGTGCCAGCAGCCGAGTATTTCAGCCCCAGCATTTT.

This clone was seen only a few times. The J gene is TRBJ1-1, the V gene TRBV5-4; 8 nucleotides align to TRBD1. Trimming at V came to 0 bases and at J to 0 bases, leaving 1 base not matched to a gene. The CDR3 sequence is 15 residues long. Looked up from germline, CDR1 is SGHNT and CDR2 is YYREEE (reference sequence). The CDR3 reads CASSLGTGMNTEAFF. The CDR3 DNA reads as TGTGCCAGCAGCTTGGGGACAGGGATGAACACTGAAGCTTTCTTT.

The chain recombines TRBV19 with TRBJ2-4; 11 bases map to TRBD2. The CDR3 loop spans 19 amino acids. The germline CDR1 and CDR2 sequences are LNHDA and SQIVND (reference sequence). J was trimmed by 3 bases and V by 6 bases; bases with no gene match: 16. The CDR3 loop is CASRSTGTSGDYGKNIQYF. The CDR3 coding sequence is TGTGCCAGTAGGAGCACCGGGACTAGCGGAGATTATGGCAAAAACATTCAGTACTTC.

The chain employs TRBV11-3 and TRBJ2-4, with D possibly TRBD1 on 5 matching bases. Germline V gene lookup returns CDR1 SGHNT and CDR2 YENEEA. V lost 5 bases and J 5 bases, leaving 22 bases between the germline ends. The CDR3 covers 17 residues. CDR3 protein: CASSPTPWGPLQNIQYF. The CDR3 DNA sequence: TGTGCCAGCAGCCCGACCCCCTGGGGCCCTCTCCAAAACATTCAGTACTTC.

This chain uses TRBV5-4 with TRBJ2-5; TRBD1 matches at 11 bases. From germline, CDR1 is SGHNT and CDR2 YYREEE (reference sequence). Germline trimming cut 6 bases from V and 5 bases from J; bases unmatched to any gene: 6. CDR3 size: 14 residues. CDR3 amino acids: CASTRTGGEETQYF. The CDR3 bases are TGTGCCAGCACCCGGACAGGGGGCGAGGAGACCCAGTACTTC.

The chain couples TRBV25-1 to TRBJ2-2; D may match TRBD1 or TRBD2 (5 bases each). Germline V gene lookup returns CDR1 MGHDK and CDR2 SYGVNS. Between the trimmed V and J ends, which lost 2 bases and 6 bases, there was a span of 16 bases. The CDR3 covers 16 residues. This CDR3 is CASSEGIGEFPGELFF. The CDR3 bases are TGTGCCAGCAGTGAAGGGATAGGGGAGTTTCCCGGGGAGCTGTTTTTT.

This chain links TRBV5-1 with TRBJ2-1, with 8 bases fitting TRBD2. From germline, CDR1 is SGHRS and CDR2 YFSETQ. After removal of 5 bases from V and 4 bases from J, the junction contained 5 bases not matched to a gene. The CDR3 spans 14 residues. The CDR3 nucleotides are TGCGCCAGCAGTCCGGCGGGAGGATACAATGAGCAGTTCTTC. Amino acids: CASSPAGGYNEQFF.

This sequence joins TRBV5-4 and TRBJ2-7; 7 bases are a match to TRBD2. Germline V CDR1 and CDR2: SGHNT, YYREEE (reference sequence). This CDR3 has 14 residues. J lost 3 bases, V lost 4 bases, and 7 bases had no gene match. CDR3 sequence (DNA): TGTGCCAGCAGCGCGGGACTACCTAACTACGAGCAGTACTTC. This encodes CASSAGLPNYEQYF.

The V gene is TRBV12-5, the J gene TRBJ1-2; 7 bases match TRBD1. CDR3 size: 14 residues. Germline lookup yields CDR1 LGHNT and CDR2 FRNRAP. The J segment lost 4 bases and the V segment lost 1 base, leaving 3 bases of the junction unmatched. The CDR3 nucleotides read TGTGCTAGTGGTTTGGCTCCAGGGGGCTATGGCTACACCTTC. Translating gives CASGLAPGGYGYTF.

Regarding this clone: Other DNA sequences in this sample translate to the same CDR3. The chain couples TRBV6-6 to TRBJ2-7; D gene ambiguous. V lost 0 bases and J lost 7, with 4 bases in between. The CDR3 contains 11 residues. Germline V CDR1 and CDR2: MNHNY, SVGAGI (reference sequence). The CDR3 DNA reads TGTGCCAGCAGTTACTCCAGGGAGCAGTACTTC. Amino acids: CASSYSREQYF.

J is TRBJ2-7 and V is TRBV28; the match to TRBD1 covers 8 bases. The junction had 5 bases not matched to a gene; V was cut back by 2 bases and J by 5 bases. The CDR3 extends over 14 amino acids. CDR1 MDHEN and CDR2 SYDVKM come from the germline V gene. CDR3 in amino acids: CASSLTRGRNEQYF. The CDR3 DNA follows: TGTGCCAGCAGTTTAACCAGGGGGCGGAACGAGCAGTACTTC.

The J gene is TRBJ2-3, the V gene TRBV5-6, with unresolved D. This CDR3 is 15 amino acids long. V was clipped by 2 bases and J by 0 bases, with 10 bases between them. Germline values: CDR1 SGHDT, CDR2 YYEEEE. In DNA, the CDR3 is TGTGCCAGCAGCTTTAGGATCTACAGCACAGATACGCAGTATTTT. It yields the protein CASSFRIYSTDTQYF. Full variable domain (missing parts from reference TRBV5-6 and TRBJ2-3): DAGVTQSPTHLIKTRGQQVTLRCSPKSGHDTVSWYQQALGQGPQFIFQYYEEEERQRGNFPDRFSGHQFPNYSSELNVNALLLGDSALYLCASSFRIYSTDTQYFGPGTRLTVL.

The gene calls are TRBV6-5 and TRBJ2-1; 7 bases line up with TRBD2. The CDR3 runs to 14 residues. The germline V gene has CDR1 MNHEY and CDR2 SVGAGI. The J segment lost 3 bases and the V segment lost 4 bases, leaving 3 bases of the junction unmatched. The CDR3 DNA sequence: TGTGCCAGCAGTTCTCCTAGCGGCTACAATGAGCAGTTCTTC. It translates to CASSSPSGYNEQFF.

The chain is built from TRBV27 and TRBJ1-6; D gene unclear. Germline lookup yields CDR1 MNHEY and CDR2 SMNVEV (reference sequence). The length of the CDR3 is 15 residues. Trimming cost V 5 bases and J 7 bases, with 15 bases left between them. Here the CDR3 reads CASSPDGIANSPLHF. The CDR3 DNA is TGTGCCAGCAGTCCTGACGGAATCGCCAATTCACCCCTCCACTTT.

V gene TRBV6-6 combines with J gene TRBJ1-1, with 10 bases identical to TRBD1. The germline V gene encodes CDR1 MNHNY and CDR2 SVGAGI (reference sequence). Trimming took 10 bases from V and 6 from J; bases not matched to a gene: 5. The CDR3 has 12 amino acids. The CDR3 reads CATGQGISEAFF. CDR3 nucleotides: TGTGCCACGGGACAGGGGATATCTGAAGCTTTCTTT.

The chain couples TRBV30 to TRBJ2-7; D may be TRBD2 (6 bases). The length of the CDR3 is 16 residues. Trimming removed 7 bases at V and 2 bases at J, with 24 bases between. The V gene's germline CDR1 is GTSNPN and CDR2 SVGIG (reference sequence). CDR3 nucleotides: TGTGCCTACCCAGGGTACATATGGCGGGATACCTACGAGCAGTACTTC. Translation: CAYPGYIWRDTYEQYF. Combining the CDR3 with reference TRBV30 and TRBJ2-7 gives the whole variable domain SQTIHQWPATLVQPVGSPLSLECTVEGTSNPNLYWYRQAAGRGLQLLFYSVGIGQISSEVPQNLSASRPQDRQFILSSKKLLLSDSGFYLCAYPGYIWRDTYEQYFGPGTRLTVT.